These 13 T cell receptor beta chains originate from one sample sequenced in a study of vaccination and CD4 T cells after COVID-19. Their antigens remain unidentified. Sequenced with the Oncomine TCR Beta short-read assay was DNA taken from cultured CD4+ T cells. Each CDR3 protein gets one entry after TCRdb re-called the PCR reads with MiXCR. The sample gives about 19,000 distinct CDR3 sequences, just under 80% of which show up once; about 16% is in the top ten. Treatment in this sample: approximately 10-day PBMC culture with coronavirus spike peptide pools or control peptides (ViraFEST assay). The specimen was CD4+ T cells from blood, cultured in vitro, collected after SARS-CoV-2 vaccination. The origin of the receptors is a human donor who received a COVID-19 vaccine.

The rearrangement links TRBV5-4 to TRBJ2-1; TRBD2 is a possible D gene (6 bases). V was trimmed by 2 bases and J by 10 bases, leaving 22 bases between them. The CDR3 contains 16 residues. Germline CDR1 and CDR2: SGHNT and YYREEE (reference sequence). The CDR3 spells CASSFDRRDLRTEQFF. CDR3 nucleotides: TGTGCCAGCAGCTTTGATCGGCGGGACCTTCGAACAGAGCAGTTCTTC.

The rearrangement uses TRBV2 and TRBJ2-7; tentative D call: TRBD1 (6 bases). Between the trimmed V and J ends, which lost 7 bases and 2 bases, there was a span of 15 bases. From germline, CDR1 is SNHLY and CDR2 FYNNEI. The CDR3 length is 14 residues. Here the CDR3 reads CASTGGHGAYEQYF. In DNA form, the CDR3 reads TGTGCCAGCACTGGGGGACACGGAGCCTACGAGCAGTACTTC.

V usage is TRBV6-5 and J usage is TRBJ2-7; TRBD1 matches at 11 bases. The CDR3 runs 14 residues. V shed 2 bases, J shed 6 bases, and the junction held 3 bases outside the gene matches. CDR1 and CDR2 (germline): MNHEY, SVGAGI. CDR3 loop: CASSYGTGGSEQYF. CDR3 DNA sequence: TGTGCCAGCAGTTACGGGACAGGGGGAAGCGAGCAGTACTTC.

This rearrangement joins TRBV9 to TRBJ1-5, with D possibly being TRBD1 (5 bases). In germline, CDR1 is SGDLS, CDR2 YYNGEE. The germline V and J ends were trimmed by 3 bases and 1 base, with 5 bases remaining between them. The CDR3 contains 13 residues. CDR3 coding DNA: TGTGCCAGCAGCGGGGACAGCAATCAGCCCCAGCATTTT. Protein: CASSGDSNQPQHF.

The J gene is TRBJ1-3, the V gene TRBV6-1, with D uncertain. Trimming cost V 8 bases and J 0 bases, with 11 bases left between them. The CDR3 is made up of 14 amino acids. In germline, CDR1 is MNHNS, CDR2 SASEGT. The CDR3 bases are TGTGCCAGCGGACTTGAGAGCTCTGGAAACACCATATATTTT. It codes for CASGLESSGNTIYF.

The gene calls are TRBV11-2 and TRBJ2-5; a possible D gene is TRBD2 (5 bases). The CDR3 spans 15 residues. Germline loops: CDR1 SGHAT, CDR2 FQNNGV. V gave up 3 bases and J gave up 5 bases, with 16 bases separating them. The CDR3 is CASSFSGLMEETQYF. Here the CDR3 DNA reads TGTGCCAGCAGCTTCTCCGGACTGATGGAGGAGACCCAGTACTTC.

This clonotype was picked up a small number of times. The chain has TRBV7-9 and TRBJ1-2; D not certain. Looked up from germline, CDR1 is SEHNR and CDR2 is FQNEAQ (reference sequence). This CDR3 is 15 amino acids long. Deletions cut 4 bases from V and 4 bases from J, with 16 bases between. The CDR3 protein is CASSSHLMTVYGYTF. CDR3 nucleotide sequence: TGTGCCAGCAGCTCCCATCTAATGACGGTCTATGGCTACACCTTC.

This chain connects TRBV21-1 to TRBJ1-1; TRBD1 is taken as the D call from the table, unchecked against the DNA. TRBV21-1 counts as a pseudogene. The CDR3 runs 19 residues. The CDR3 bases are TGTGCCAGCAGCAACCGAGACCGACAGGGTAGGGTTCTGAACACTGAAGCTTTCTTT. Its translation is CASSNRDRQGRVLNTEAFF.

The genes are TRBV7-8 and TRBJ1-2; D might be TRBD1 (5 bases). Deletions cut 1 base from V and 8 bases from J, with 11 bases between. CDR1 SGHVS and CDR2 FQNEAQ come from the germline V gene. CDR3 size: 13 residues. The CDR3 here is CASSLGGHDGYTF. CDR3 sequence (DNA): TGTGCCAGCAGCTTAGGAGGACACGACGGCTACACCTTC.

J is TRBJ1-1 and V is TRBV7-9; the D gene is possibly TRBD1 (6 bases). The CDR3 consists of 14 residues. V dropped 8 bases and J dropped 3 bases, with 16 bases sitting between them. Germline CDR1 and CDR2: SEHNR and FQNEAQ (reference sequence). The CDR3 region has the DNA TGTGCCAGCGCACTGGGGGCGTCCCACACTGAAGCTTTCTTT. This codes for CASALGASHTEAFF.

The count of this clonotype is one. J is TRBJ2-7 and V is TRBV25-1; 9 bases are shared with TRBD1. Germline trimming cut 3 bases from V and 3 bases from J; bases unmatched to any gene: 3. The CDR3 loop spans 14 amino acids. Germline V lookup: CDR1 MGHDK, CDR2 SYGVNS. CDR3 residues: CASSDWDRDYEQYF. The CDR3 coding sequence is TGTGCCAGCAGTGACTGGGACAGGGACTACGAGCAGTACTTC.

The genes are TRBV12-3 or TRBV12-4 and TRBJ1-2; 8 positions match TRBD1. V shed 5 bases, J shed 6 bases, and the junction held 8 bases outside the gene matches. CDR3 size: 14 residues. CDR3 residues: CASSKTEQGDGYTF. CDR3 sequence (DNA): TGTGCCAGCAGTAAAACGGAACAGGGGGATGGCTACACCTTC.

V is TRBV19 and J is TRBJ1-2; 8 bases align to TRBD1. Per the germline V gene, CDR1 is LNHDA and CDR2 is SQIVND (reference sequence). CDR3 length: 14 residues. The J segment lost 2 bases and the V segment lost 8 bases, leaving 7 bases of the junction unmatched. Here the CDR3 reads CASWGTGSNYGYTF. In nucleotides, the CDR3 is TGTGCCAGTTGGGGGACAGGATCGAACTATGGCTACACCTTC.